This T cell receptor beta chain was captured in a study of T cells after yellow fever vaccination. Study context: Separation of EM, EMRA, CM and Tscm memory subsets by sorting relied on CD3, CD45RA, CCR7 and CD95. Overall study findings and caveats: Memory subsets that were sorted on day 0 lacked detectable signal for almost all vaccine-responding clonotypes.

As TCR cDNA was made by 5'RACE template switching, a universal primer site and UMIs were added. MiXCR was run by TCRdb on the 5' RACE reads, yielding one entry per CDR3 protein. In the table there are some 9,600 distinct CDR3 sequences, more than 4% of which are singletons. CDR3 length: 13 amino acids. J lost 4 bases, V lost 6 bases, and 4 bases had no gene match. Germline V gene sequence: CDR1 MDHEN, CDR2 SYDVKM. V gene TRBV28 combines with J gene TRBJ1-1; TRBD1 aligns across 8 bases. Sequencing used PBMCs, either bulk or a sorted T-cell subset (CD4+, CD8+, memory, or dextramer-sorted; not recorded which), obtained roughly 15 days after the first yellow fever vaccination. The clonotype originates from a man aged 18 to 30 who received the YFV17D yellow fever vaccine. The CDR3 region is CASRRQGSTEAFF. The CDR3 region has the DNA TGTGCCAGCAGGAGACAGGGGAGCACTGAAGCTTTCTTT.